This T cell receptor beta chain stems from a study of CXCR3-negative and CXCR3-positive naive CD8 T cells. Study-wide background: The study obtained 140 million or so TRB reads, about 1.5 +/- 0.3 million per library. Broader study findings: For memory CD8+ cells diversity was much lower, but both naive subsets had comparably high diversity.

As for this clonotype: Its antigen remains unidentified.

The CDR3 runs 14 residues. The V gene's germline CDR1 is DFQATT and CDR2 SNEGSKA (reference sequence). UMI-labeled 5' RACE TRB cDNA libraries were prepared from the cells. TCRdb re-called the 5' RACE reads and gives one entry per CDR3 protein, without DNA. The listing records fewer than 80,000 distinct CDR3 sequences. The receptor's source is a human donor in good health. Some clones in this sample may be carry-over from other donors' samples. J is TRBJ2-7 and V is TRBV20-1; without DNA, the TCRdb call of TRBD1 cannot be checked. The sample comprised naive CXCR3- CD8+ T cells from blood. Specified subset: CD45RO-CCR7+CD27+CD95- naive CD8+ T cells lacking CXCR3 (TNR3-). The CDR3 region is CSAEGQGPADEQYF.